This T cell receptor beta chain was obtained from a study of naive CD8 T cells in extremely preterm neonates. Study-level results: Preterm CDR3s were shorter than older groups', with fewer N additions and less trimming.

Repertoires were generated with immunoSEQ multiplex PCR, while TCRdb's copy carries only in-frame clones and drops some. This table has thousands of clones, around 97% appearing once. The germline V gene encodes CDR1 DFQATT and CDR2 SNEGSKA (reference sequence). The CDR3 has 10 amino acids. V was cut by 6 bases and J by 7 bases, with 6 bases left in between. Details on this clone: As yet, its antigen is unknown.

Live Annexin V-negative naive CD3+CD8+CD45RA+CCR7+ T cells were sorted. About 20,000 to 100,000 naive CD8+ T cells were sorted per sample. This chain uses TRBV20-1 with TRBJ2-2, with D possibly being TRBD2 (5 bases). The sample was naive CD8+ T cells from blood. This sequence originates from a human donor in good health. The CDR3 DNA is TGCAGTGCCGCGGGCGGGGAGCTGTTTTTT. Amino acid sequence: CSAAGGELFF.